This is a list of T cell receptor beta chains from one sample in a study of OX40 agonist ivuxolimab in advanced cancers. TCRdb keeps only in-frame clones here, not all; method: immunoSEQ multiplex PCR. The sample holds about 57,000 clones, under 85% seen once. Source: CD4+ or CD8+ T cells sorted from blood, taken in a trial of the OX40 agonist ivuxolimab. The source of these receptors is an adult with an advanced solid tumor such as melanoma, head and neck, liver or kidney cancer. Both conserved end residues are part of each CDR3. D genes are given only for firm matches. Some rows have no size entry. The others give once, few or many, or a class for an expanded clone.

abundance	v_gene	d_gene	j_gene	CDR3nt	CDR3aa
.	TRBV19	.	TRBJ2-5	TGTGCCAGTAGGCGACAGGGAGGCCAAGAGACCCAGTACTTC	CASRRQGGQETQYF
.	TRBV18	TRBD2	TRBJ2-4	TGTGCCAGCTCACGGACTAGCCGATCGGTCGGAAACATTCAGTACTTC	CASSRTSRSVGNIQYF
.	TRBV30	.	TRBJ2-7	TGTGCCTGGAATATCCAGCGAGGATACGAGCAGTACTTC	CAWNIQRGYEQYF
.	TRBV5-1	.	TRBJ1-2	TGCGCCAGCAGCTTTAATGGGGAAGATGGCTACACCTTC	CASSFNGEDGYTF
.	TRBV12-5	TRBD2	TRBJ2-3	TGTGCCAGAAAGCGGGGCCCGGCGGCCTATTTT	CARKRGPAAYF
.	TRBV6-1	.	TRBJ2-3	TGTGCCACCGCAGGGTCCGGCACAGATACGCAGTATTTT	CATAGSGTDTQYF
.	TRBV6-4	.	TRBJ2-1	TGTGCCAGCAGTGACTCCGACTCTCGTTCAGGCAATGAGCAGTTCTTC	CASSDSDSRSGNEQFF
.	TRBV5-4	.	TRBJ2-7	TGTGCCAGCAGCTTCAATGGGTGGGCGGAGGACGAGCAGTACTTC	CASSFNGWAEDEQYF
.	TRBV7-2	TRBD2	TRBJ2-1	TGTGCCAGCAGCTTAGCATCGAGTCTAGCGGGCGAGCAGTTCTTC	CASSLASSLAGEQFF
.	TRBV7-6	TRBD2	TRBJ2-3	TGTGCCAGCAGCTTAGTCAGCGGGAACACAGATACGCAGTATTTT	CASSLVSGNTDTQYF
.	TRBV6-1	TRBD2	TRBJ2-7	TGTGCCAGCAGTGGGATGAGTAGCGGGAGTAGAGCCTACGAGCAGTACTTC	CASSGMSSGSRAYEQYF
.	TRBV4-2	TRBD1	TRBJ2-2	TGTGCCAGCAGCCCGGGGACAGGGAACACCGGGGAGCTGTTTTTT	CASSPGTGNTGELFF
.	TRBV5-1	.	TRBJ1-4	TGCGCCAGCAGGCCGACTATGGGGCTCACTAATGAAAAACTGTTTTTT	CASRPTMGLTNEKLFF
.	TRBV11-3	.	TRBJ1-4	TGTGCCAGCAGCCGAGGGGGAACTAATGAAAAACTGTTTTTT	CASSRGGTNEKLFF
few	TRBV5-1	.	TRBJ2-7	TGCGCCAGCAGCCTGGGTTGGCAGTCGAGCTCCTACGAGCAGTACTTC	CASSLGWQSSSYEQYF
once	TRBV28	.	TRBJ1-5	TGTGCCAGCAGGAGCCGGGGCAATCAGCCCCAGCATTTT	CASRSRGNQPQHF
once	TRBV10-3	TRBD1	TRBJ1-1	TGTGCCATCAGCCCGGACAGGAAAAGTACTGAAGCTTTCTTT	CAISPDRKSTEAFF
.	TRBV28	.	TRBJ1-2	TGTGCCAGCAGTCCCCTGGGGGGGAATAACTATGGCTACACCTTC	CASSPLGGNNYGYTF
.	TRBV6-5	TRBD1	TRBJ1-4	TGTGCCAGCAGTCCCTTGACAGGGAGTGGTGAAAAACTGTTTTTT	CASSPLTGSGEKLFF
.	TRBV6-5	TRBD1	TRBJ2-7	TGTGCCAGCCGTCGCCGGGACAGGGCCTACGAGCAGTACTTC	CASRRRDRAYEQYF
.	TRBV6-5	TRBD1	TRBJ1-6	TGTGCCAGCGGGGGGGACAGGGCTAATTCACCCCTCCACTTT	CASGGDRANSPLHF
.	TRBV9	.	TRBJ1-3	TGTGCCAGCAGCGCCACCAGAGGCTACTCTGGAAACACCATATATTTT	CASSATRGYSGNTIYF
.	TRBV6-1	TRBD1	TRBJ2-4	TGTGCCAGCAGCCCAACCGTGGACAGGGTAAACATTCAGTACTTC	CASSPTVDRVNIQYF
.	TRBV6-6	.	TRBJ1-1	TGTGCCAGCAGTCCTAGTCGGGGGCGCGACACTGAAGCTTTCTTT	CASSPSRGRDTEAFF
.	TRBV19	.	TRBJ1-2	TGTGCCAGTAGTGATCGCGGGGACGACGGTAGGGGTTACACCTTC	CASSDRGDDGRGYTF
once	TRBV7-9	.	TRBJ2-3	TGTGCCAGCAGCTTAGCAGGGGACACAGATACGCAGTATTTT	CASSLAGDTDTQYF
.	TRBV6-1	TRBD2	TRBJ2-1	TGTGCCAGCAGGACTAGCGGGAGGCGGCATGAGCAGTTCTTC	CASRTSGRRHEQFF
.	TRBV7-8	.	TRBJ1-5	TGTGCCAGCAGCTTAGGGGCGGATCAGCCCCAGCATTTT	CASSLGADQPQHF
.	TRBV18	.	TRBJ1-3	TGTGCCAGCTCACCAACTTTAGGGAGGTTGGAAAACACCATATATTTT	CASSPTLGRLENTIYF
few	TRBV6-1	TRBD1	TRBJ1-1	TGTGCCAGCAGAACACAGGGGAGGACTGAAGCTTTCTTT	CASRTQGRTEAFF
.	TRBV29-1	TRBD1	TRBJ1-4	TGCAGCGCCCGACAGGGGATCAGGGCTAATGAAAAACTGTTTTTT	CSARQGIRANEKLFF
.	TRBV5-6	.	TRBJ2-1	TGTGCCAGCAGCTTGGGGGGTCGGGGGACAGAGCAGTTCTTC	CASSLGGRGTEQFF
.	TRBV2	TRBD1	TRBJ2-7	TGTGCCAGCAGGGGGACAGGGCAGCTCTACGAGCAGTACTTC	CASRGTGQLYEQYF
.	TRBV7-9	.	TRBJ1-6	TGTGCCAGCAGCTTCCGGGACACCAAAACCTATAATTCACCCCTCCACTTT	CASSFRDTKTYNSPLHF
.	TRBV11-2	.	TRBJ1-6	TGTGCCAGCAGCTTAGATCGTGGGGCAGGATCACCCCTCCACTTT	CASSLDRGAGSPLHF
.	TRBV18	TRBD2	TRBJ2-7	TGTGCCAGCTCACCAGGCGGGGGAATTTACGAGCAGTACTTC	CASSPGGGIYEQYF
.	TRBV18	.	TRBJ1-1	TGTGCCAGCTCACCGGGGTCTGAAGCTTTCTTT	CASSPGSEAFF
.	TRBV7-9	.	TRBJ1-4	TGTGCCAGCAGCTTTTCCATCTCGACTACAGCGGGGGAAAAACTGTTTTTT	CASSFSISTTAGEKLFF
.	TRBV11-1	.	TRBJ1-2	TGTGCCAGCAGCCCCGGACCAGGCGACTATGGCTACACCTTC	CASSPGPGDYGYTF
.	TRBV6-5	.	TRBJ2-7	TGTGCCAGCAGGGCCACAGGGAAAACCTACGAGCAGTACTTC	CASRATGKTYEQYF
.	TRBV6-5	.	TRBJ2-2	TGTGCCAGCCGCCTCGTAGAAGGCCCGGCCAGGGAGCTGTTTTTT	CASRLVEGPARELFF
.	TRBV5-8	TRBD1	TRBJ2-1	TGTGCCAGCAGCTTACAGGGGGGCTCCTACAATGAGCAGTTCTTC	CASSLQGGSYNEQFF
.	TRBV4-2	.	TRBJ2-1	TGTGCCAGCAGCCAAGGGACTGGGGGGAGTGAGTCCTACAATGAGCAGTTCTTC	CASSQGTGGSESYNEQFF
.	TRBV5-1	TRBD1	TRBJ1-1	TGCGCCAGCTCCAGGGGGGAGGGGGCTGAAGCTTTCTTT	CASSRGEGAEAFF
.	TRBV2	TRBD1	TRBJ1-1	TGTGCCAGCATGGGACAGACGAACACTGAAGCTTTCTTT	CASMGQTNTEAFF
once	TRBV5-1	.	TRBJ2-5	TGCGCCAGCAGCTTGGGTCCGGGATCTATTCAAGAGACCCAGTACTTC	CASSLGPGSIQETQYF
.	TRBV2	.	TRBJ1-4	TGTGCCAGCAGTGAAGGGTCTGTCTTTGAAAAACTGTTTTTT	CASSEGSVFEKLFF
.	TRBV6-6	.	TRBJ2-2	TGTGCCAGCGGAGGTGGAGAGGGGACCCACACCGGGGAGCTGTTTTTT	CASGGGEGTHTGELFF
.	TRBV5-1	.	TRBJ2-1	TGCGCCAGCAGCTTGGTTCGAGGGATAGCTGGCTTCTCCAATGAGCAGTTCTTC	CASSLVRGIAGFSNEQFF
.	TRBV19	.	TRBJ1-1	TGTGCCAGTAAGAGACAGTTGAACACTGAAGCTTTCTTT	CASKRQLNTEAFF
.	TRBV6-5	.	TRBJ2-7	TGTGCCAGCAGCCCCAGTGGGGGGGAGCAGTACTTC	CASSPSGGEQYF
.	TRBV2	TRBD1	TRBJ1-2	TGTGCCAGCAGTCCGACAGGGGAGGGTGGCTACACCTTC	CASSPTGEGGYTF
.	TRBV7-9	TRBD2	TRBJ2-5	TGTGCCAGCAGCTTGCTAGCGGCCCAAGAGACCCAGTACTTC	CASSLLAAQETQYF
.	TRBV2	TRBD2	TRBJ2-7	TGTGCCAGCTGCCGGCGGGAGACCCAGGACGAGCAGTACTTC	CASCRRETQDEQYF
.	TRBV5-4	.	TRBJ2-1	TGTGCCAGCAGCTTGTCCTCCCGTAGGCATGAGCAGTTCTTC	CASSLSSRRHEQFF
once	TRBV5-6	TRBD1	TRBJ2-4	TGTGCCAGCAGCAACAGGGGCGGCAAAAACATTCAGTACTTC	CASSNRGGKNIQYF
.	TRBV30	.	TRBJ1-6	TGTGCCTGGAGTGCGGGGATCTCCTATAATTCACCCCTCCACTTT	CAWSAGISYNSPLHF
.	TRBV18	TRBD1	TRBJ1-2	TGTGCCAGCTCACCAAGTACCCACAGGGGGGAAGGCTACACCTTC	CASSPSTHRGEGYTF